This TCR beta chain was sequenced during a study of blood T cell repertoires in COVID-19. Study overall: Italy, Spain and the United States were the sources of the convalescent and acute COVID-19 samples. PBMCs, B-cell-depleted T cells, or T cells provided the cDNA or gDNA that made up the material.

This CDR3 is 10 amino acids long. V gave up 6 bases and J gave up 9 bases, with 9 bases separating them. Source study methods: Reference gene primer amplification yielded estimated nucleated cell counts. Sequencing used immunoSEQ multiplex PCR; TCRdb keeps in-frame clones, though not all of them. That table gives V, J and clone size, and the DNA gave D and trimming. There are 95,000 to 120,000 clones in the sample; 84% occur only once, and roughly 8% lies in the top ten. This receptor was identified in a woman in her thirties or forties with acute or convalescent COVID-19. The sample comprised peripheral blood. This chain connects TRBV5-3 to TRBJ1-2, with D unclear. TRBV5-3 is treated as an ORF (open reading frame) with a function not yet certain. The CDR3 region is CARTGDSYTF. CDR3 nucleotide sequence: TGTGCCAGAACGGGAGATAGCTACACCTTC.